Listed below are T cell receptor beta chains from one sample, sequenced in a study of Graves' ophthalmopathy and Graves' hyperthyroidism. Each CDR3 protein is one row after TCRdb ran MiXCR on the multiplex PCR reads. The sample includes over a million distinct CDR3 sequences, less than 45% of them seen just once. The source material was peripheral blood or thyroid tissue (not recorded which). The origin of the receptors is an adult man with Graves' hyperthyroidism. Both conserved end residues are part of each CDR3. The D gene is left open where the match is weak. The size entry is marked missing in some rows and otherwise reads once, few, many or a size class.

v_call	j_call	clone_size	d_call	cdr3_aa	cdr3_nt
TRBV20-1	TRBJ1-3	NA	NA	CSASSFTQGNTIYF	TGCAGTGCCAGCAGCTTTACCCAGGGGAACACCATATATTTT
TRBV7-2	TRBJ1-5	many	NA	CASSLVTGMGNQPQHF	TGTGCCAGCAGCTTAGTTACAGGGATGGGCAATCAGCCCCAGCATTTT
TRBV29-1	TRBJ2-7	many	NA	CSYLEDSYEQYF	TGCAGCTATTTGGAAGACAGCTACGAGCAGTACTTC
TRBV7-9	TRBJ1-4	many	TRBD1	CASSRGQGNEKLFF	TGTGCCAGCAGCAGGGGACAGGGGAATGAAAAACTGTTTTTT
TRBV20-1	TRBJ1-5	once	TRBD1	CSTTGGVNQPQHF	TGCAGTACAACAGGGGGAGTAAATCAGCCCCAGCATTTT
TRBV18	TRBJ2-5	NA	NA	CASSPLRDATQYF	TGTGCCAGCTCACCACTCAGGGATGCGACCCAGTACTTC
TRBV2	TRBJ1-2	few	TRBD1	CASSGTGLYGYTF	TGTGCCAGCAGCGGGACAGGGTTATATGGCTACACCTTC
TRBV12-3/TRBV12-4	TRBJ2-7	many	NA	CASGEAPAHEQYF	TGTGCCAGCGGGGAGGCCCCGGCGCACGAGCAGTACTTC
TRBV10-3	TRBJ2-2	many	NA	CAIARLGNTGELFF	TGTGCCATCGCGCGTTTAGGGAACACCGGGGAGCTGTTTTTT
TRBV6-5	TRBJ1-5	NA	TRBD1	CASSYSFSGTDNQPQHF	TGTGCCAGCAGTTACTCGTTTAGCGGGACAGACAATCAGCCCCAGCATTTT